This TCR beta chain was found in a study of blood T cell repertoires in COVID-19. Study overall: Nucleic acid was either cDNA or gDNA, and it came from T cells, B-cell-depleted T cells, or PBMCs.

This CDR3 contains 14 residues. Germline CDR1 MNHEY, CDR2 SVGAGI. Trimming took off 6 bases at V and 9 bases at J, with 18 bases between the two ends. Original processing notes: How many nucleated cells were present was estimated from reference gene primer amplification. Some clones are missing from TCRdb's copy, which holds only in-frame ones; the method was immunoSEQ multiplex PCR. Clone size and V and J calls were adopted from that table, with D and trimming inferred from the DNA. This table holds approximately 530,000 clones, 85% to 90% found once. Enrollment of patients from Seattle took place during active infection, with longitudinal follow-up.

This chain connects TRBV6-5 to TRBJ2-1; D remains ambiguous. This clonotype was sampled from a woman aged 50 to 60 with COVID-19, enrolled during active disease. The sample taken for sequencing was peripheral blood. The CDR3 reads CASSPTARVGEQFF. Here the CDR3 DNA reads TGTGCCAGCAGCCCCACCGCCCGGGTTGGTGAGCAGTTCTTC.